This TCR beta chain is from a study of T cells in localized non-small cell lung cancer. Overall study findings and caveats: Adjacent lung tissue had a median roughly 52 of the top 100 clones found in the tumor. Longer overall survival accompanied higher blood T cell density. Since sequencing was restricted to only one region of the tumor, intratumor heterogeneity remains a possibility. T cell clonality was highest in uninvolved adjacent lung, above tumor.

The data were produced by immunoSEQ multiplex PCR, yet TCRdb's version contains in-frame clones alone and is incomplete. This sample has around 130,000 clones; roughly 90% occur once, and the top ten carry approximately 1.5%. Worth noting for this clone: Its specificity is not known.

Germline values: CDR1 SGHAT, CDR2 FQDESV (reference sequence). The CDR3 has 14 amino acids. Trimming pared 0 bases from V and 5 bases from J, leaving 10 bases between. The material was peripheral blood, obtained before any cancer treatment. The chain combines TRBV11-1 with TRBJ2-5; D uncertain. The sequence was collected from a female donor of 60 years or more with stage I lung adenocarcinoma. As DNA, the CDR3 is TGTGCCAGCAGCTTAGCAAACCTGGTCGAGACCCAGTACTTC. Encoded protein: CASSLANLVETQYF.